Shown below are 7 T cell receptor beta chains from a single sample sequenced in a study of cytomegalovirus exposure and HLA in healthy donors. With 60 Vbeta and 13 Jbeta primers, the PCR was carried out. Some clones are missing from TCRdb's copy, which holds only in-frame ones; the method was immunoSEQ multiplex PCR. The table lists approximately 150,000 clones, roughly 85% of them singletons. Sequencing was performed on PBMCs. These receptors were obtained from a man aged 25 to 40 in good health and CMV-seropositive.

The rearrangement uses TRBV5-6 and TRBJ2-1; TRBD2 might be the D (5 bases). The CDR3 is 15 residues long. The ends were cut back, 2 bases at V and 4 bases at J, with 13 bases in the middle. CDR1 is SGHDT, CDR2 YYEEEE, per germline. The CDR3 nucleotides read TGTGCCAGCAGCTTCGTAAGCGGTCAATACAATGAGCAGTTCTTC. It translates to CASSFVSGQYNEQFF. Based on the CDR3 plus reference TRBV5-6 and TRBJ2-1, the full variable domain is DAGVTQSPTHLIKTRGQQVTLRCSPKSGHDTVSWYQQALGQGPQFIFQYYEEEERQRGNFPDRFSGHQFPNYSSELNVNALLLGDSALYLCASSFVSGQYNEQFFGPGTRLTVL.

A few counts support this clone. The CDR3 DNA follows: TGCGCCAGCAGCTTGGGGGACAGGGCCTACAATGAGCAGTTCTTC. This encodes CASSLGDRAYNEQFF. The chain recombines TRBV5-1 with TRBJ2-1; TRBD1 agrees at 9 bases. V trimming: 0 bases; J trimming: 2 bases; junction bases outside the gene matches: 0. This CDR3 is 15 amino acids long. CDR1 and CDR2 from the germline V gene are SGHRS and YFSETQ.

The V gene is TRBV7-6, the J gene TRBJ2-1; D might be TRBD2 (5 bases). The germline V and J ends were trimmed by 1 base and 0 bases, with 7 bases remaining between them. Germline CDR1 reads SGHVS; CDR2 reads FNYEAQ. This CDR3 region has 15 residues. CDR3 amino acids: CASSLVSDSYNEQFF. The CDR3 nucleotides are TGTGCCAGCAGCTTAGTTAGCGACTCCTACAATGAGCAGTTCTTC.

V usage is TRBV15 and J usage is TRBJ1-4; D gene ambiguous. Germline V lookup: CDR1 LNHNV, CDR2 YYDKDF (reference sequence). The CDR3 is made up of 13 amino acids. V lost 0 bases to trimming and J lost 5 bases, with 4 bases between them. CDR3 in amino acids: CATSRDRNEKLFF. The CDR3 DNA follows: TGTGCCACCAGCAGAGACAGGAATGAAAAACTGTTTTTT.

This chain links TRBV7-2 with TRBJ2-1; weak D call: TRBD2 (6 bases). Per the germline V gene, CDR1 is SGHTA and CDR2 is FQGNSA. Trimming pared 5 bases from V and 6 bases from J, leaving 11 bases between. This CDR3 comprises 13 residues. DNA for the CDR3: TGTGCCAGCAGCCGGGACTCTTCCAATGAGCAGTTCTTC. Translation gives CASSRDSSNEQFF.

This clone occurred a few times. CDR3 bases: TGTGCCAGCACCACGACAGACGCCACCGGGGAGCTGTTTTTT. Residues: CASTTTDATGELFF. V usage is TRBV6-5 and J usage is TRBJ2-2, with TRBD1 as a possible D gene (5 bases). Germline V CDR1 and CDR2: MNHEY, SVGAGI. Trimming stripped 7 bases from V and 4 bases from J, with 13 bases between. The CDR3 length is 14 residues.

CDR3 nucleotides: TGTGCCAGCATAGAGGATAATTCACCCCTCCACTTT. This encodes CASIEDNSPLHF. This rearrangement joins TRBV2 to TRBJ1-6; D call uncertain. Trimming stripped 7 bases from V and 5 bases from J, with 6 bases between. The CDR3 extends over 12 amino acids. Germline V gives CDR1 SNHLY, CDR2 FYNNEI.